These 22 T cell receptor beta chains were sequenced from one sample in a study of immune characterization of retroperitoneal liposarcoma (dated by TCRdb to the late 2010s). The method was PCR. Sequencing was performed on a NextSeq 500. Using fastp trimming at Q25 and MiXCR clonotype assembly, TCRdb reanalyzed the public sequencing data and kept in-frame beta chains. Rows matching on CDR3 protein sequence are summarized as one entry with the most common DNA and genes. Present in this sample are roughly 6,600 distinct CDR3 sequences, roughly 31% of which were seen just once. The ten largest clones add up to around a quarter of the sample. Sequencing input: tumor tissue. Source of these receptors: a female donor with retroperitoneal liposarcoma.

The sample holds many counts of this clonotype. The V gene is TRBV6-1, the J gene TRBJ2-5; 8 positions match TRBD2. This CDR3 region has 19 residues. Per the germline V gene, CDR1 is MNHNS and CDR2 is SASEGT. V lost 4 bases, J lost 11 bases, and 27 bases stayed unmatched. The CDR3 DNA reads as TGTGCCAGCAGTGGTCCGGGACTAGAGTGGGGACTACCTTACAATGAGCAGTACTTC. The encoded protein is CASSGPGLEWGLPYNEQYF.

The chain uses TRBV7-3 and TRBJ2-1; 12 bases align to TRBD2. The V gene's germline CDR1 is SGHTA and CDR2 FQGTGA. The CDR3 contains 16 residues. Trimming removed 5 bases from V and 3 bases from J; junction bases left unmatched: 5. The DNA of the CDR3 is TGTGCCAGCAGCAAAATACTAGCGGGAGGCTACAATGAGCAGTTCTTC. Amino acid sequence: CASSKILAGGYNEQFF.

This clonotype was counted a few times. This rearrangement joins TRBV7-3 to TRBJ2-5; TRBD2 aligns across 7 bases. CDR3 length: 15 amino acids. The V gene's germline CDR1 is SGHTA and CDR2 FQGTGA. The V and J ends lost 2 bases and 11 bases, in that order; junction bases with no gene match: 14. DNA of the CDR3: TGTGCCAGCAGCTTATTGGGTAGCGGGCCTAATGAGCAGTACTTC. Its protein is CASSLLGSGPNEQYF.

With respect to this clonotype: The final CDR3 position lacks the conserved phenylalanine or tryptophan, pointing to a likely read error. No DNA is shown, since the ends of the CDR3 on it are uncertain; the CDR3 is the one TCRdb lists. The V and J genes are TRBV7-2 and TRBJ1-1; the DNA was not compared with TRBD1, the D call given in the table. The CDR3 numbers 18 amino acids, ends counted. CDR1 and CDR2 from the germline V gene are SGHTA and FQGNSA. CDR3 residues: CASSPPQGEGERPSTSGQ.

This clonotype showed up many times. This sequence joins TRBV12-3 or TRBV12-4 and TRBJ2-5, with D tentatively TRBD1 (6 bases). The CDR3 totals 13 residues. V dropped 6 bases and J dropped 7 bases, with 15 bases sitting between them. The CDR3 bases are TGTGCCAGCAGACAGGGACAAGTTGGGACCCAGTACTTC. Its protein product is CASRQGQVGTQYF.

In this sample, this clonotype turned up once. The V gene is TRBV7-2, the J gene TRBJ2-5; 10 nucleotides match TRBD2. Germline CDR1 reads SGHTA; CDR2 reads FQGNSA. This CDR3 has 15 residues. Trimming removed 2 bases from V and 4 bases from J; junction bases left unmatched: 4. The CDR3 spells CASSLYPSGRETQYF. In DNA form, the CDR3 reads TGTGCCAGCAGCTTATACCCTAGCGGGAGAGAGACCCAGTACTTC.

In this sample, this clonotype is medium-sized. The chain is built from TRBV7-9 and TRBJ2-1, with 10 bases identical to TRBD2. The J call may be incorrect, as the DNA end agrees better with TRBJ2-7. CDR1 and CDR2 (germline): SEHNR, FQNEAQ (reference sequence). The CDR3 is 18 amino acids. The chain's CDR3 is CASSYPPSSGGSSYEQYF. The CDR3 coding sequence is TGTGCCAGCAGCTACCCCCCCTCTAGCGGGGGCAGCTCCTACGAGCAGTACTTC.

Many counts were recorded for this clonotype. The chain links TRBV10-2 to TRBJ2-2; perhaps TRBD2 as D (6 bases). The V gene's germline CDR1 is WSHSY and CDR2 SAAADI. The CDR3 contains 16 residues. V gave up 0 bases and J gave up 1 base, with 9 bases separating them. The CDR3 nucleotides read TGCGCCAGCAGTGAGTCGGGTAGCGGGAACACCGGGGAGCTGTTTTTT. The encoded protein is CASSESGSGNTGELFF.

There are many counts of this clonotype. The chain recombines TRBV11-2 with TRBJ1-3; D unresolved. There are 13 residues in the CDR3. Germline-derived CDR1 and CDR2 are SGHAT and FQNNGV. V gave up 2 bases and J gave up 3 bases, with 5 bases separating them. The CDR3 nucleotides are TGTGCCAGCAGCTTACCGGTTGGAAACACCATATATTTT. Translated, it gives CASSLPVGNTIYF. The full variable domain, completed using reference TRBV11-2 and TRBJ1-3, is EAGVAQSPRYKIIEKRQSVAFWCNPISGHATLYWYQQILGQGPKLLIQFQNNGVVDDSQLPKDRFSAERLKGVDSTLKIQPAKLEDSAVYLCASSLPVGNTIYFGEGSWLTVV.

V usage is TRBV4-1 and J usage is TRBJ2-1; a possible D gene is TRBD2 (6 bases). Germline V lookup: CDR1 MGHRA, CDR2 YSYEKL. This CDR3 is built from 16 residues. The V end was cut by 2 bases, the J end by 0 bases, with 11 bases between. This CDR3 reads CASSQNSGLSYNEQFF. CDR3 coding DNA: TGCGCCAGCAGCCAAAATAGCGGACTCTCCTACAATGAGCAGTTCTTC.

V gene TRBV6-1 combines with J gene TRBJ2-1; 12 nucleotides agree with TRBD2. Losses at the gene ends were 8 bases for V and 4 bases for J; bases not matched to a gene: 3. The CDR3 spans 14 residues. Per the germline V gene, CDR1 is MNHNS and CDR2 is SASEGT. The CDR3 reads CASRLAGGYNEQFF. DNA of the CDR3: TGTGCCAGCCGGCTAGCGGGAGGGTACAATGAGCAGTTCTTC.

This clonotype was seen at least ten times. This rearrangement joins TRBV6-1 to TRBJ1-2; 7 bases line up with TRBD1. With V trimmed by 5 bases and J by 6 bases, 6 bases remained unmatched. The CDR3 extends over 13 amino acids. Per the germline V gene, CDR1 is MNHNS and CDR2 is SASEGT. The CDR3 region is CASSSGQLNGYTF. The CDR3 DNA reads TGTGCCAGCAGTTCGGGACAGCTCAATGGCTACACCTTC.

A remark on this clonotype: At one end, the junction sequence differs from germline, possibly due to a read error. The V gene is TRBV3-1, the J gene TRBJ2-1; D gene ambiguous. The CDR3 totals 17 residues. The germline V gene has CDR1 LGHDT and CDR2 YNNKEL (reference sequence). As DNA, the CDR3 is TGTGCCAGCAGCCAAGATCCCCCCGGTAGCTCCTACAATGAGCAGTTATTC. It codes for CASSQDPPGSSYNEQLF.

The sample holds a few counts of this clonotype. The V gene is TRBV12-3 or TRBV12-4, the J gene TRBJ2-1; no firm D call. This CDR3 is 16 amino acids long. V was pared by 5 bases and J by 3 bases, with 17 bases between. CDR3 in amino acids: CASSLWSTRSYNEQFF. The CDR3 region has the DNA TGTGCCAGCAGTCTATGGTCGACACGGAGCTACAATGAGCAGTTCTTC.

This clonotype counts as medium-sized. The chain is built from TRBV6-1 and TRBJ2-2; D gene unclear. Germline CDR1 MNHNS, CDR2 SASEGT. CDR3 length equals 15 residues. V was shortened by 7 bases and J by 3 bases, with 15 bases between the two germline ends. DNA for the CDR3: TGTGCCAGCATTAATACCGGCCGCGACACCGGGGAGCTGTTTTTT. Protein product: CASINTGRDTGELFF.

This rearrangement joins TRBV6-2 or TRBV6-3 to TRBJ2-1; tentatively, D is TRBD2 (5 bases). This CDR3 comprises 13 residues. Germline CDR1 and CDR2: MNHEY and SVGEGT. V dropped 6 bases and J dropped 10 bases, with 16 bases sitting between them. CDR3 in amino acids: CASSWAEGYEQFF. For the CDR3, the DNA is TGTGCCAGCAGCTGGGCTGAGGGCTACGAGCAGTTCTTC.

This clonotype was recorded a few times. The rearrangement links TRBV6-1 to TRBJ2-1; 9 bases match TRBD2. The germline V gene encodes CDR1 MNHNS and CDR2 SASEGT. CDR3 length: 15 residues. V lost 2 bases, J lost 2 bases, and 1 base stayed unmatched. For the CDR3, the DNA is TGTGCCAGCAGTGAAAGCGGGAGGCCCTACAATGAGCAGTTCTTC. Translation gives CASSESGRPYNEQFF.

Judged by abundance, this clonotype is medium-sized. The chain has TRBV12-3 or TRBV12-4 and TRBJ2-1; the D is unclear. Trimming shortened V by 7 bases and J by 9 bases, and 19 bases separated the two germline ends. The CDR3 runs 14 residues. The CDR3 DNA follows: TGTGCCAGCACTTCCCCGGACCAGATCGGTGAGCAGTTCTTC. Its translation: CASTSPDQIGEQFF.

This clonotype was seen more than once but under ten times. DNA of the CDR3: TGCAGTGGGCAGGGGGACAGGGACCCTAATGAGCAGTTCTTC. The encoded protein is CSGQGDRDPNEQFF. The V gene is TRBV20-1, the J gene TRBJ2-1; 9 nucleotides match TRBD1. The CDR3 extends over 14 amino acids. The V segment lost 7 bases and the J segment 7 bases; nucleotides outside the gene matches: 11. The germline gives CDR1 DFQATT, CDR2 SNEGSKA (reference sequence).

This clonotype was detected only a few times. J is TRBJ1-1 and V is TRBV20-1; possibly TRBD1 for D (5 bases). Trimming shortened V by 0 bases and J by 5 bases, and 10 bases separated the two germline ends. The CDR3 is 13 amino acids. CDR1 and CDR2 (germline): DFQATT, SNEGSKA (reference sequence). The CDR3 spells CSAREGGFTEAFF. The CDR3 region has the DNA TGCAGTGCTAGAGAGGGGGGGTTTACTGAAGCTTTCTTT.

CDR3 nucleotides: TGCGCCAGCAGCCAAGAGGCCCCATCCTCTAGCGGGAGTATATACGAGCAGTACTTC. It specifies CASSQEAPSSSGSIYEQYF. This chain joins TRBV4-1 and TRBJ2-5; TRBD2 matches 10 bases. The J call could be wrong; TRBJ2-7 is a better fit for the DNA end. The CDR3 totals 19 residues. Germline lookup yields CDR1 MGHRA and CDR2 YSYEKL.

The rearrangement links TRBV6-5 to TRBJ2-3, with TRBD2 identical over 8 bases. Trimming cost V 6 bases and J 9 bases; bases outside gene matches: 11. The CDR3 is 14 residues long. Looked up from germline, CDR1 is MNHEY and CDR2 is SVGAGI. CDR3 nucleotide sequence: TGTGCCAGCAGCACCGTCGGGGGGGCGGAAACGCAGTATTTT. Its protein product is CASSTVGGAETQYF.